One and the same sample provided the 13 T cell receptor beta chains below, sequenced in a study of identical twins. TCRdb recomputed calls from the 5' RACE reads with MiXCR, one row per CDR3 protein. Among roughly 1,500,000 distinct CDR3 sequences listed, roughly 35% were seen once. The source material was cord blood. The receptors come from a newborn girl in good health.

The sample holds a few counts of this clonotype. The J gene is TRBJ2-1, the V gene TRBV11-3, with unresolved D. Germline V gene lookup returns CDR1 SGHNT and CDR2 YENEEA. V gave up 5 bases and J gave up 4 bases, with 18 bases separating them. CDR3 size: 16 residues. The CDR3, as DNA: TGTGCCAGCAGCCTTCTGGGTGGCGTCGGTTACAATGAGCAGTTCTTC. Translated, it gives CASSLLGGVGYNEQFF.

This clonotype appeared a few times. An end of the junction differs from the germline gene, which may be a read error. V usage is TRBV18 and J usage is TRBJ1-2; D is ambiguous. Germline CDR1 reads KGHSH; CDR2 reads LQKENI. CDR3 length equals 15 residues. The CDR3 DNA follows: TGTGCCAGCTCGCCACTGGATAGGCCAGCTATCGGCTACACCTTC. Protein product: CASSPLDRPAIGYTF.

This clonotype was seen more than once but under ten times. The chain couples TRBV5-1 to TRBJ2-5; 7 positions agree with TRBD2. This CDR3 comprises 15 residues. V was clipped by 2 bases and J by 2 bases; unmatched bases: 6. Germline V lookup: CDR1 SGHRS, CDR2 YFSETQ. The CDR3 is CASSFVASGQETQYF. CDR3 in DNA: TGCGCCAGCAGCTTCGTCGCTAGCGGACAAGAGACCCAGTACTTC.

This clonotype was counted only a few times. This rearrangement joins TRBV29-1 to TRBJ2-7; 7 bases agree with TRBD2. Germline trimming cut 4 bases from V and 7 bases from J; bases unmatched to any gene: 13. The CDR3 contains 14 residues. Germline CDR1 and CDR2: SQVTM and ANQGSEA. The CDR3 is CSVGRGSTHNEQYF. In DNA form, the CDR3 reads TGCAGCGTTGGCCGCGGGAGTACCCACAATGAGCAGTACTTC.

V and J are TRBV3-1 and TRBJ1-3; no definite D call. Germline V gene lookup returns CDR1 LGHDT and CDR2 YNNKEL (reference sequence). V lost 6 bases to trimming and J lost 1 base, with 4 bases between them. The CDR3 contains 12 residues. CDR3 DNA sequence: TGTGCCAGCAGTCAATCTGGAAACACCATATATTTT. As protein: CASSQSGNTIYF.

V gene TRBV18 combines with J gene TRBJ1-1; no reliable D call. V dropped 2 bases and J dropped 0 bases, with 7 bases sitting between them. CDR1 is KGHSH, CDR2 LQKENI, per germline. The CDR3 consists of 14 residues. Here the CDR3 DNA reads TGTGCCAGCTCACCATGGGTAGTGAACACTGAAGCTTTCTTT. Protein sequence: CASSPWVVNTEAFF. The variable domain in full, completed from reference TRBV18 and TRBJ1-1, reads NAGVMQNPRHLVRRRGQEARLRCSPMKGHSHVYWYRQLPEEGLKFMVYLQKENIIDESGMPKERFSAEFPKEGPSILRIQQVVRGDSAAYFCASSPWVVNTEAFFGQGTRLTVV.

J is TRBJ1-1 and V is TRBV27; D is unclear. Trimming shortened V by 5 bases and J by 0 bases, and 16 bases separated the two germline ends. This CDR3 is 16 amino acids long. The germline CDR1 and CDR2 sequences are MNHEY and SMNVEV (reference sequence). In DNA, the CDR3 is TGTGCCAGCAGTCGGGTAGGTTGGAGCCTGAACACTGAAGCTTTCTTT. Its translation: CASSRVGWSLNTEAFF.

The chain recombines TRBV28 with TRBJ1-5; 10 positions agree with TRBD1. The trim removed 4 bases at V and 7 bases at J, leaving 4 bases unmatched. Looked up from germline, CDR1 is MDHEN and CDR2 is SYDVKM. This CDR3 has 14 amino acids. The CDR3: CASSWDRGKQPQHF. The CDR3 DNA is TGTGCCAGCAGTTGGGACAGGGGAAAACAGCCCCAGCATTTT.

The chain links TRBV7-9 to TRBJ2-7, with D uncertain. The CDR3 runs to 16 residues. V lost 2 bases and J lost 0, with 14 bases in between. Germline V gene lookup returns CDR1 SEHNR and CDR2 FQNEAQ (reference sequence). CDR3 residues: CASSLFRWQSSYEQYF. Here the CDR3 DNA reads TGTGCCAGCAGCTTATTTAGGTGGCAGAGCTCCTACGAGCAGTACTTC. Using reference TRBV7-9 and TRBJ2-7 for the parts outside the CDR3, the full variable domain is DTGVSQNPRHKITKRGQNVTFRCDPISEHNRLYWYRQTLGQGPEFLTYFQNEAQLEKSRLLSDRFSAERPKGSFSTLEIQRTEQGDSAMYLCASSLFRWQSSYEQYFGPGTRLTVT.

The chain combines TRBV27 with TRBJ1-2; no clear D. This CDR3 spans 15 amino acids. V was cut by 4 bases and J by 0 bases, with 12 bases left in between. In germline, CDR1 is MNHEY, CDR2 SMNVEV (reference sequence). The DNA of the CDR3 is TGTGCCAGCAGTTCCCACGGGAGAGCTAACTATGGCTACACCTTC. It specifies CASSSHGRANYGYTF.

On this clonotype itself: This may stem from a read error, because a much larger clone lies one nucleotide away. This rearrangement joins TRBV10-3 to TRBJ2-3; D gene ambiguous. The germline CDR1 and CDR2 sequences are ENHRY and SYGVKD. The CDR3 extends over 14 amino acids. In DNA form, the CDR3 reads TGTGCCATCAGCAGGAACCCTAACACAGATACGCGGTATTTT. Protein: CAISRNPNTDTRYF.

This clonotype occurred once. The chain combines TRBV11-2 with TRBJ2-2; TRBD2 agrees at 12 bases. J gave up 4 bases and V 4 bases, and 4 bases lay outside the gene matches. Per the germline V gene, CDR1 is SGHAT and CDR2 is FQNNGV. The CDR3 contains 16 residues. CDR3 sequence: CASSSLAGGGTGELFF. In nucleotides, the CDR3 is TGTGCCAGCAGCTCACTAGCGGGGGGTGGCACCGGGGAGCTGTTTTTT.

This sequence joins TRBV7-2 and TRBJ2-7, with D possibly being TRBD2 (6 bases). Per germline, CDR1 SGHTA and CDR2 FQGNSA. This CDR3 comprises 15 residues. V shed 2 bases and J shed 2 bases, with 13 bases lying between them. CDR3 coding DNA: TGTGCCAGCAGCTTACTCGGCCTAGCGCCCTACGAGCAGTACTTC. The encoded protein is CASSLLGLAPYEQYF.